This record concerns one T cell receptor beta chain sequence. This record comes from a study of preoperative IRX-2 immunotherapy in early breast cancer. Germline V gives CDR1 SGHVS, CDR2 FNYEAQ. The CDR3 spans 18 residues. V gave up 5 bases and J gave up 0 bases; unmatched junction bases: 11. Profiled with immunoSEQ multiplex PCR; TCRdb holds only in-frame clones, not every one. The table has approximately 12,000 clones, roughly 93% seen once. Sample treatment: preoperative locoregional IRX-2 cytokine immunotherapy. This phase Ib study tested locoregional IRX-2 cytokine immunotherapy given before surgery.

This chain connects TRBV7-6 to TRBJ2-3; 10 bases are shared with TRBD2. This TCR was sampled from a human donor with breast cancer. Sample acquisition took place from a patient treated with IRX-2 immunotherapy. The CDR3, as DNA: TGTGCCAGCAGCCAGGAGCTAGCGGGGGTCCTTAGCACAGATACGCAGTATTTT. Its protein product is CASSQELAGVLSTDTQYF.